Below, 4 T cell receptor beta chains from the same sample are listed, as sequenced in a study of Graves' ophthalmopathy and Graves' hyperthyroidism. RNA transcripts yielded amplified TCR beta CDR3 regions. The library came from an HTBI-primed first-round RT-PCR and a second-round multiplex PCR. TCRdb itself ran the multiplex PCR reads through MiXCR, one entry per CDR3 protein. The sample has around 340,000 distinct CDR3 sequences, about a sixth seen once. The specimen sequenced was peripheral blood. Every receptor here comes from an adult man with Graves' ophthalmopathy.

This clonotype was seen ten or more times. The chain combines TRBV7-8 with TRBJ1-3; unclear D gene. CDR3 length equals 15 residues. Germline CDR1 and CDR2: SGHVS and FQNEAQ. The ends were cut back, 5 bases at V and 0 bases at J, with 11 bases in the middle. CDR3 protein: CASSLSGSSGNTIYF. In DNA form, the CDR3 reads TGTGCCAGCAGCCTCAGTGGGAGCTCTGGAAACACCATATATTTT.

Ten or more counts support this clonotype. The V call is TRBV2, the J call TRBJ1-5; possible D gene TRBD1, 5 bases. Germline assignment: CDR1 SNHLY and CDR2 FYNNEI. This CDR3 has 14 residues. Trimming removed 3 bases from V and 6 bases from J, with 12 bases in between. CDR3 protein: CASSEAGLRQPQHF. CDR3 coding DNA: TGTGCCAGCAGTGAGGCAGGGCTTCGTCAGCCCCAGCATTTT.

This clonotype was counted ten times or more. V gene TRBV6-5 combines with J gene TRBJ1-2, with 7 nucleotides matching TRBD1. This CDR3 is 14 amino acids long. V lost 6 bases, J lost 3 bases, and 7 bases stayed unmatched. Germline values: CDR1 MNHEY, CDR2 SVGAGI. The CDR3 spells CASRNPGQYYGYTF. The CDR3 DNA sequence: TGTGCCAGCAGAAATCCGGGACAGTACTATGGCTACACCTTC.

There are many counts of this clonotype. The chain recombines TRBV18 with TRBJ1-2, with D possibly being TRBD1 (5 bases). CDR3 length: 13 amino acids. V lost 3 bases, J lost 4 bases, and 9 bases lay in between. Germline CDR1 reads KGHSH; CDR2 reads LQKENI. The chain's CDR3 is CASSPTGGYGYTF. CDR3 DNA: TGTGCCAGCTCACCGACCGGGGGCTATGGCTACACCTTC.